Here is one T cell receptor beta chain with its context. Its antigen is currently not known. No much larger clone is present one base from it, and per-base qualities are unavailable. Libraries were constructed by PCR. TCRdb lists the instrument as Illumina HiSeq 2500. TCR library preparation used molecular barcoding, with unique molecular identifiers applied to normalize quantification of the TCRbeta repertoire. Clones were called with MiXCR by TCRdb after fastp trimmed the public reads at Q25, and only in-frame beta chains were retained. CDR3 protein sequences are deduplicated, and each keeps its most common genes and DNA. For this sample the table gives some 350,000 distinct CDR3 sequences, of which about a tenth were detected only once. The top ten hold roughly 2.5% of the sample. Taken from cysteine to phenylalanine, the CDR3 has 15 residues. The retained sequence is limited to the CDR3, 45 bases, with the frame set at the first base. Deletion took 5 bases off V and 0 bases off J, with a span of 13 bases between the germline ends.

This specimen belongs to a study of T-cell reconstitution after alpha-beta-depleted transplantation in children (dated by TCRdb to about 2016). Describing the broader study: The study quantitatively tracked T-cell immune reconstitution after TCRalphabeta/CD19-depleted allogeneic hematopoietic cell transplantation in children using TCR repertoire profiling.

Sequencing was performed on PBMCs from the stem cell graft donor, taken from the stem cell graft. The chain is encoded by TRBV12-3 or TRBV12-4 joined to TRBJ1-2; the D segment cannot be called with confidence. The TCR sequence derives from a human donor who donated a stem cell graft to a child with acute lymphoblastic leukemia. The nucleotides read TGTGCCAGCAGTCGAAGACGACTAGCTAACTATGGCTACACCTTC. It translates as CASSRRRLANYGYTF.